These 20 T cell receptor beta chains were sequenced from one sample in a study of cytomegalovirus exposure and HLA in healthy donors. 60 Vbeta and 13 Jbeta primers were used in PCR. Method: immunoSEQ multiplex PCR; TCRdb's copy keeps in-frame clones and lacks some. This sample has around 200,000 clones, with roughly 87% found just once. Sequences were obtained from PBMCs. The receptors stem from a man over 45 in good health and CMV-seronegative.

This clone has just one count. The chain joins TRBV11-2 to TRBJ2-2, with 8 nucleotides matching TRBD1. After removal of 3 bases from V and 2 bases from J, the junction contained 5 bases not matched to a gene. Germline assignment: CDR1 SGHAT and CDR2 FQNNGV. CDR3 length: 16 residues. This CDR3 is CASSFQGQGNTGELFF. As DNA, the CDR3 is TGTGCCAGCAGCTTCCAAGGACAGGGAAACACCGGGGAGCTGTTTTTT.

V gene TRBV11-2 combines with J gene TRBJ2-3, with TRBD2 identical over 11 bases. Germline trimming cut 0 bases from V and 2 bases from J; bases unmatched to any gene: 4. The CDR3 length is 17 residues. Looked up from germline, CDR1 is SGHAT and CDR2 is FQNNGV. CDR3 region: CASSLEVGLAATDTQYF. As DNA, the CDR3 is TGTGCCAGCAGCTTAGAAGTGGGACTAGCGGCCACAGATACGCAGTATTTT. Variable domain in full (rest from reference TRBV11-2 and TRBJ2-3): EAGVAQSPRYKIIEKRQSVAFWCNPISGHATLYWYQQILGQGPKLLIQFQNNGVVDDSQLPKDRFSAERLKGVDSTLKIQPAKLEDSAVYLCASSLEVGLAATDTQYFGPGTRLTVL.

This clone came up once. The chain employs TRBV6-6 and TRBJ1-5; D is uncertain. The CDR3 consists of 13 residues. V was pared by 6 bases and J by 9 bases, with 15 bases between. Per the germline V gene, CDR1 is MNHNY and CDR2 is SVGAGI (reference sequence). CDR3 residues: CASSPAPPRPQHF. CDR3 DNA: TGTGCCAGCAGCCCCGCGCCCCCCCGGCCCCAGCATTTT.

This rearrangement joins TRBV7-9 to TRBJ2-7, with TRBD1 matching over 7 bases. This CDR3 is built from 16 residues. Trimming took 5 bases from V and 3 from J; bases not matched to a gene: 13. From germline, CDR1 is SEHNR and CDR2 FQNEAQ (reference sequence). This chain's CDR3 is CASSASSKDRIYEQYF. The CDR3 nucleotides read TGTGCCAGCAGCGCATCCTCCAAGGACAGGATCTACGAGCAGTACTTC.

As concerns this clone: At one end, the junction sequence differs from germline, possibly due to a read error. Other DNA sequences within the sample encode an identical CDR3. The chain links TRBV5-1 to TRBJ1-3, with TRBD1 matching over 11 bases. CDR1 and CDR2 from the germline V gene are SGHRS and YFSETQ. The CDR3 has 16 amino acids. CDR3 sequence (DNA): TGCGCTAGCAGCAACGGACAGGGGGCCTCTGGAAACACCATATATTTT. Protein: CASSNGQGASGNTIYF.

This chain uses TRBV5-1 with TRBJ2-1, with a tentative D call TRBD1 (7 bases). Germline loops: CDR1 SGHRS, CDR2 YFSETQ. The CDR3 length is 16 residues. Trimming removed 4 bases at V and 3 bases at J, with 17 bases between. CDR3 bases: TGCGCCAGCAGCCCCCAGGGGGGAATAGTCTACAATGAGCAGTTCTTC. It is translated as CASSPQGGIVYNEQFF. Supplemented by reference TRBV5-1 and TRBJ2-1, the full variable domain reads KAGVTQTPRYLIKTRGQQVTLSCSPISGHRSVSWYQQTPGQGLQFLFEYFSETQRNKGNFPGRFSGRQFSNSRSEMNVSTLELGDSALYLCASSPQGGIVYNEQFFGPGTRLTVL.

The V call is TRBV4-2, the J call TRBJ1-3, with D perhaps matching TRBD1 (5 bases). Germline CDR1 and CDR2: LGHNA and YNFKEQ. Trimming took off 2 bases at V and 2 bases at J, with 13 bases between the two ends. The CDR3 contains 16 residues. The DNA of the CDR3 is TGTGCCAGCAGCCAAAGGGTCAGGGTGACTGGAAACACCATATATTTT. This translates into CASSQRVRVTGNTIYF.

CDR3 region: CATHSGLSTDTQYF. The CDR3 DNA reads TGTGCCACACACTCGGGACTAAGCACAGATACGCAGTATTTT. This rearrangement joins TRBV7-9 to TRBJ2-3; 7 bases are a match to TRBD2. CDR1 and CDR2 (germline): SEHNR, FQNEAQ (reference sequence). J was trimmed by 0 bases and V by 10 bases; bases with no gene match: 7. The CDR3 totals 14 residues.

This rearrangement joins TRBV4-2 to TRBJ2-3; D call uncertain. The germline gives CDR1 LGHNA, CDR2 YNFKEQ. The CDR3 runs to 14 residues. V dropped 7 bases and J dropped 4 bases, with 15 bases sitting between them. CDR3 loop: CASNRAPTSDTQYF. The CDR3 DNA follows: TGTGCCAGCAACCGCGCCCCAACTTCAGATACGCAGTATTTT.

The J gene is TRBJ1-2, the V gene TRBV28; 7 nucleotides agree with TRBD1. The CDR3 runs to 14 residues. Losses at the gene ends were 1 base for V and 5 bases for J; bases not matched to a gene: 4. Germline-derived CDR1 and CDR2 are MDHEN and SYDVKM. The CDR3 DNA reads TGTGCCAGCAGTTTATCGGCGACAGGGTATGGCTACACCTTC. It specifies CASSLSATGYGYTF.

This chain connects TRBV19 to TRBJ2-3, with D hard to call. The CDR3 contains 15 residues. V lost 4 bases to trimming and J lost 2 bases, with 13 bases between them. The V gene's germline CDR1 is LNHDA and CDR2 SQIVND (reference sequence). CDR3 protein: CASSTPGEVTDTQYF. The DNA for the CDR3 is TGTGCCAGTAGTACCCCCGGTGAGGTCACAGATACGCAGTATTTT.

This clone has only one observation. In DNA form, the CDR3 reads TGTGCCAGCGGGGGGTGGCCTGAGAATGAGCAGTTCTTC. Amino acid sequence: CASGGWPENEQFF. V and J are TRBV7-9 and TRBJ2-1; tentatively, D is TRBD2 (6 bases). The CDR3 contains 13 residues. Germline CDR1 is SEHNR and CDR2 is FQNEAQ (reference sequence). V was shortened by 8 bases and J by 7 bases, with 15 bases between the two germline ends. Full variable domain (remainder filled in from reference TRBV7-9 and TRBJ2-1): DTGVSQNPRHKITKRGQNVTFRCDPISEHNRLYWYRQTLGQGPEFLTYFQNEAQLEKSRLLSDRFSAERPKGSFSTLEIQRTEQGDSAMYLCASGGWPENEQFFGPGTRLTVL.

Details on this clone: At one boundary the junction diverges from the germline segment, which might be a read error. The CDR3 DNA reads TGTGCCAGCAGTGAAAATTTGGTAAATATACTCACCTTT. Encoded protein: CASSENLVNILTF. The rearrangement uses TRBV6-1 and TRBJ1-5; no reliable D call. Looked up from germline, CDR1 is MNHNS and CDR2 is SASEGT. This CDR3 has 13 residues.

The chain couples TRBV9 to TRBJ1-1; tentative D call: TRBD1 (5 bases). Germline CDR1 reads SGDLS; CDR2 reads YYNGEE. CDR3 length: 14 residues. V was trimmed by 0 bases and J by 2 bases, leaving 8 bases between them. In DNA, the CDR3 is TGTGCCAGCAGCGTAGATGGGGCCAACACTGAAGCTTTCTTT. It translates to CASSVDGANTEAFF.

This clone turned up a few times. The gene calls are TRBV6-5 and TRBJ1-6; TRBD1 aligns across 7 bases. From germline, CDR1 is MNHEY and CDR2 SVGAGI. The junction had 4 bases not matched to a gene; V was cut back by 8 bases and J by 6 bases. This CDR3 is built from 13 residues. The CDR3 reads CASAGQVNSPLHF. The CDR3 DNA reads TGTGCCAGCGCAGGACAGGTTAATTCACCCCTCCACTTT.

This clone was counted only a few times. This rearrangement joins TRBV2 to TRBJ2-5, with TRBD1 identical over 8 bases. The germline V gene encodes CDR1 SNHLY and CDR2 FYNNEI. The CDR3 is 14 residues long. V shed 4 bases, J shed 3 bases, and the junction held 4 bases outside the gene matches. DNA for the CDR3: TGTGCCAGCAGTGGGCAGGGGGCGGAAGAGACCCAGTACTTC. The encoded protein is CASSGQGAEETQYF.

The chain is built from TRBV5-5 and TRBJ2-6, with TRBD1 matching over 11 bases. The trim removed 0 bases at V and 4 bases at J, leaving 6 bases unmatched. Per germline, CDR1 SGHKS and CDR2 YYEKEE (reference sequence). This CDR3 is 18 amino acids long. The CDR3 DNA follows: TGTGCCAGCAGCTTGGTCGGACAGGGGGCAACCGGGGCCAACGTCCTGACTTTC. Protein: CASSLVGQGATGANVLTF.

The chain carries TRBV6-6 and TRBJ1-2; possible D gene TRBD1, 5 bases. The germline V gene has CDR1 MNHNY and CDR2 SVGAGI (reference sequence). V was clipped by 5 bases and J by 8 bases, with 12 bases between them. The CDR3 sequence is 12 residues long. In nucleotides, the CDR3 is TGTGCCAGCAGTCCAGGGCAGCACGGCTACACCTTC. It yields the protein CASSPGQHGYTF.

The rearrangement links TRBV7-6 to TRBJ2-1, with D maybe TRBD2 (6 bases). From germline, CDR1 is SGHVS and CDR2 FNYEAQ. This CDR3 contains 14 residues. The V end lost 5 bases, the J end lost 4 bases, and 12 bases lay between the germline ends. The CDR3 sequence: CASSRETAYNEQFF. Written as DNA, the CDR3 is TGTGCCAGCAGCCGGGAGACCGCTTACAATGAGCAGTTCTTC.

V usage is TRBV6-5 and J usage is TRBJ1-5; TRBD1 matches at 8 bases. Germline lookup yields CDR1 MNHEY and CDR2 SVGAGI. The CDR3 covers 14 residues. After removal of 8 bases from V and 4 bases from J, the junction contained 7 bases not matched to a gene. CDR3 protein: CASGQGHPNQPQHF. CDR3 DNA: TGTGCCAGCGGACAGGGACACCCGAATCAGCCCCAGCATTTT.